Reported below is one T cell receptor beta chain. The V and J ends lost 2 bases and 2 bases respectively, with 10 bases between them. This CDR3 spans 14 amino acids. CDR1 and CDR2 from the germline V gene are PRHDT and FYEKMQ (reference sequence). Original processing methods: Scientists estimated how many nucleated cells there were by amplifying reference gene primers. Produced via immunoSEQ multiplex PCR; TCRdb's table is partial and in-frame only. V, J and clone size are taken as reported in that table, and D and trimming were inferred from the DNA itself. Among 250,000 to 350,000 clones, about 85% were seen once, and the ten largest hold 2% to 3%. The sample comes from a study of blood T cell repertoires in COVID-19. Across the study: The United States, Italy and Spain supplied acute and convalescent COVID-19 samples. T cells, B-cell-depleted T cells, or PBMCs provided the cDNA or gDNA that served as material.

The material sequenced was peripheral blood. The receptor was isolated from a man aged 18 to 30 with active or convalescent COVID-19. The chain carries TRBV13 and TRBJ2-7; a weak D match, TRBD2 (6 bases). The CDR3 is CASSLNRETYEQYF. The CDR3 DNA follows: TGTGCCAGCAGCTTAAATCGGGAGACCTACGAGCAGTACTTC.